Reported below is one TCR beta chain. This entry is derived from a study of blood T cell repertoires in COVID-19. V gave up 0 bases and J gave up 3 bases, with 22 bases separating them. The CDR3 extends over 18 amino acids. The germline CDR1 and CDR2 sequences are SGDLS and YYNGEE. The protocol was immunoSEQ multiplex PCR, while the TCRdb copy is restricted to in-frame clones and leaves out a portion. The table has 70,000 to 80,000 clones, approximately 89% seen once. Sequenced: peripheral blood. The rearrangement uses TRBV9 and TRBJ2-7, with D tentatively TRBD1 (6 bases). This clonotype originated in a woman aged 80 or over with active or convalescent COVID-19. The CDR3 sequence is CASSVVFKQGLGYYEQYF. For the CDR3, the DNA is TGTGCCAGCAGCGTAGTATTCAAACAGGGTTTAGGTTACTACGAGCAGTACTTC.